This TCR beta chain was obtained from a study of blood T cell repertoires in COVID-19. Clones were read by immunoSEQ multiplex PCR, and TCRdb kept only the in-frame ones, dropping some. The data show about 86,000 clones, with about 90% seen just once and about 1% held by the top ten. What was sequenced was peripheral blood. The origin of this receptor is a human donor in a cohort sampled during active COVID-19.

The CDR3 spells CASSLAGAGLWEQYF. CDR3 DNA sequence: TGTGCCAGCAGTCTAGCAGGGGCCGGCTTATGGGAGCAGTACTTC. This chain links TRBV27 with TRBJ2-7; tentatively, D is TRBD1 (6 bases). CDR1 is MNHEY, CDR2 SMNVEV, per germline (reference sequence). The CDR3 has 15 residues. The V end was cut by 5 bases, the J end by 7 bases, with 21 bases between.